Below, 30 T cell receptor beta chains from the same sample are listed, as sequenced in a study of PD-1 blockade in mismatch repair-deficient tumors. The protocol was immunoSEQ multiplex PCR, while the TCRdb copy is restricted to in-frame clones and leaves out a portion. The repertoire holds tens of thousands of clones, with about 82% as singletons. The input for sequencing was peripheral blood, taken 44 weeks after starting pembrolizumab. All receptors come from an adult with mismatch repair-deficient cancer.

This chain joins TRBV28 and TRBJ2-7; D gene uncertain. V lost 3 bases, J lost 4 bases, and 10 bases lay in between. The germline CDR1 and CDR2 sequences are MDHEN and SYDVKM. CDR3 length equals 13 residues. The CDR3 protein is CASSLPGPYEQYF. In nucleotides, the CDR3 is TGTGCCAGCAGTTTGCCAGGACCGTACGAGCAGTACTTC.

The chain recombines TRBV6-4 with TRBJ1-2; a weak D match, TRBD1 (5 bases). Germline V lookup: CDR1 MRHNA, CDR2 SNTAGT. The CDR3 sequence is 15 residues long. With 0 bases removed from V and 5 bases from J, the gap between germline ends came to 13 bases. The CDR3 sequence is CASSDSWGSPYGYTF. CDR3 DNA: TGTGCCAGCAGTGACTCGTGGGGGAGCCCATATGGCTACACCTTC.

The chain joins TRBV15 to TRBJ1-5; D unclear. Germline CDR1 and CDR2: LNHNV and YYDKDF (reference sequence). Trimming took 6 bases from V and 2 from J, leaving 11 bases between them. This CDR3 has 14 residues. DNA for the CDR3: TGTGCCACCAGTATTTATGGGGGCAATCAGCCCCAGCATTTT. As protein: CATSIYGGNQPQHF.

This clone was seen a few times. The gene calls are TRBV19 and TRBJ1-5; 10 positions match TRBD1. Germline CDR1 LNHDA, CDR2 SQIVND (reference sequence). With 4 bases clipped from V and 7 bases from J, the junction kept 4 bases outside the gene matches. CDR3 length: 14 residues. In nucleotides, the CDR3 is TGTGCCAGTAGTAGACAGGGGGCAGGACAGCCCCAGCATTTT. It translates to CASSRQGAGQPQHF.

V is TRBV5-4 and J is TRBJ2-3; D may be TRBD1 or TRBD2 (6 bases each). Deletions cut 4 bases from V and 1 base from J, with 13 bases between. The CDR3 has 15 residues. Germline V CDR1 and CDR2: SGHNT, YYREEE (reference sequence). CDR3 protein: CASSAVGGRTDTQYF. CDR3 sequence (DNA): TGTGCCAGCAGCGCGGTGGGGGGCCGCACAGATACGCAGTATTTT. Variable domain in full (rest from reference TRBV5-4 and TRBJ2-3): ETGVTQSPTHLIKTRGQQVTLRCSSQSGHNTVSWYQQALGQGPQFIFQYYREEENGRGNFPPRFSGLQFPNYSSELNVNALELDDSALYLCASSAVGGRTDTQYFGPGTRLTVL.

The genes are TRBV27 and TRBJ2-7, with 7 bases lining up with TRBD1. The germline gives CDR1 MNHEY, CDR2 SMNVEV (reference sequence). This CDR3 comprises 14 residues. The trim removed 5 bases at V and 4 bases at J, leaving 8 bases unmatched. The DNA of the CDR3 is TGTGCCAGCAGTCCCCGGGACAGCCAATACGAGCAGTACTTC. Encoded protein: CASSPRDSQYEQYF.

V and J are TRBV30 and TRBJ1-2; D is ambiguous. With 6 bases removed from V and 0 bases from J, the gap between germline ends came to 11 bases. CDR3 size: 13 residues. Germline assignment: CDR1 GTSNPN and CDR2 SVGIG (reference sequence). The CDR3 coding sequence is TGTGCCTGCTCAGATGGTACTAACTATGGCTACACCTTC. Translating it yields CACSDGTNYGYTF.

This clone was detected only once. The genes are TRBV6-1 and TRBJ2-7; D is possibly TRBD1 or TRBD2 (5 bases each). The CDR3 loop spans 14 amino acids. The germline CDR1 and CDR2 sequences are MNHNS and SASEGT. Trimming pared 3 bases from V and 4 bases from J, leaving 13 bases between. The CDR3 coding sequence is TGTGCCAGCAGTGAGGGGGATGGCGGGTACGAGCAGTACTTC. Its protein is CASSEGDGGYEQYF.

This chain uses TRBV2 with TRBJ1-4, with TRBD1 as a possible D gene (6 bases). Deletions cut 8 bases from V and 5 bases from J, with 15 bases between. There are 14 residues in the CDR3. CDR1 and CDR2 (germline): SNHLY, FYNNEI. As DNA, the CDR3 is TGTGCCAGCGGGGGGCAGACCCTAAATGAAAAACTGTTTTTT. It encodes CASGGQTLNEKLFF.

CDR3 in amino acids: CASSQTRGTETYEQYF. For the CDR3, the DNA is TGTGCCAGCAGTCAAACCCGCGGGACAGAGACCTACGAGCAGTACTTC. The chain joins TRBV2 to TRBJ2-7; the D gene is possibly TRBD1 (7 bases). Germline V lookup: CDR1 SNHLY, CDR2 FYNNEI. The CDR3 covers 16 residues. V was shortened by 5 bases and J by 2 bases, with 19 bases between the two germline ends. The full variable domain, in which reference TRBV2 and TRBJ2-7 provide the parts outside the CDR3, is EPEVTQTPSHQVTQMGQEVILRCVPISNHLYFYWYRQILGQKVEFLVSFYNNEISEKSEIFDDQFSVERPDGSNFTLKIRSTKLEDSAMYFCASSQTRGTETYEQYFGPGTRLTVT.

V and J are TRBV2 and TRBJ2-7, with TRBD1 identical over 9 bases. V lost 6 bases to trimming and J lost 6 bases; unmatched junction nucleotides: 12. Germline CDR1 reads SNHLY; CDR2 reads FYNNEI. The CDR3 runs to 15 residues. CDR3 loop: CASREPRDRESEQYF. CDR3 bases: TGTGCCAGCAGGGAACCTCGGGACAGGGAGTCCGAGCAGTACTTC.

This chain uses TRBV9 with TRBJ2-7; D not certain. The V gene's germline CDR1 is SGDLS and CDR2 YYNGEE. Trimming pared 4 bases from V and 7 bases from J, leaving 18 bases between. The CDR3 length is 14 residues. CDR3 DNA: TGTGCCAGCAGCCCCTGGGCGGATCCTGGGGAGCAGTACTTC. Its protein is CASSPWADPGEQYF.

This CDR3 is CASSLREGLLETQYF. Here the CDR3 DNA reads TGTGCCAGCAGCTTACGGGAGGGCCTGTTGGAGACCCAGTACTTC. V usage is TRBV7-2 and J usage is TRBJ2-5; 8 bases match TRBD2. The trim removed 2 bases at V and 5 bases at J, leaving 7 bases unmatched. CDR1 is SGHTA, CDR2 FQGNSA, per germline. The CDR3 extends over 15 amino acids.

The rearrangement uses TRBV6-6 and TRBJ2-1, with a weak D call TRBD2 (5 bases). The germline V gene has CDR1 MNHNY and CDR2 SVGAGI (reference sequence). V was trimmed by 5 bases and J by 10 bases, leaving 12 bases between them. The CDR3 sequence is 12 residues long. In DNA form, the CDR3 reads TGTGCCAGCAGTCCCACTAGGCAGGAGCAGTTCTTC. Protein product: CASSPTRQEQFF.

V is TRBV6-5 and J is TRBJ2-7, with TRBD2 matching 8 bases. V lost 7 bases, J lost 6 bases, and 11 bases stayed unmatched. The CDR3 consists of 14 residues. The germline V gene has CDR1 MNHEY and CDR2 SVGAGI. CDR3 loop: CASILLAGGGEQYF. In DNA form, the CDR3 reads TGTGCCAGCATTCTTCTTGCGGGAGGAGGCGAGCAGTACTTC.

This chain connects TRBV27 to TRBJ1-5, with D possibly being TRBD1 (6 bases). Germline loops: CDR1 MNHEY, CDR2 SMNVEV (reference sequence). The CDR3 has 13 residues. Trimming pared 6 bases from V and 5 bases from J, leaving 11 bases between. The CDR3 nucleotides read TGTGCCAGCAGCAGGGGTCACGATCAGCCCCAGCATTTT. Amino acid sequence: CASSRGHDQPQHF.

This clone was seen once. This rearrangement joins TRBV7-3 to TRBJ2-2, with TRBD2 matching 9 bases. Germline CDR1 SGHTA, CDR2 FQGTGA. V was clipped by 2 bases and J by 7 bases; unmatched bases: 17. This CDR3 region has 19 residues. The DNA for the CDR3 is TGTGCCAGCAGCTTACGTGGGATAGCGGGAGACTCTGGGCTCGGGGAGCTGTTTTTT. It translates to CASSLRGIAGDSGLGELFF.

CDR3: CASSLGTGTSTDTQYF. The CDR3, as DNA: TGTGCCAGCAGCTTAGGTACCGGGACTAGCACAGATACGCAGTATTTT. V gene TRBV13 combines with J gene TRBJ2-3, with a possible D match to TRBD2 (6 bases). The CDR3 has 16 residues. The germline gives CDR1 PRHDT, CDR2 FYEKMQ (reference sequence). With 0 bases removed from V and 0 bases from J, the gap between germline ends came to 10 bases.

As DNA, the CDR3 is TGTGCCAGCATAATCGACATCAGCAATCAGCCCCAGCATTTT. Its translation is CASIIDISNQPQHF. The chain combines TRBV2 with TRBJ1-5; no clear D. V was cut by 7 bases and J by 1 base, with 11 bases left in between. The CDR3 totals 14 residues. CDR1 and CDR2 (germline): SNHLY, FYNNEI.

The V gene is TRBV4-3, the J gene TRBJ1-1; tentative D call: TRBD1 (6 bases). V was pared by 1 base and J by 2 bases, with 11 bases between. This CDR3 spans 15 amino acids. Germline V gene lookup returns CDR1 LGHNA and CDR2 YSLEER. CDR3 coding DNA: TGCGCCAGCAGCCAAGTTGGGGGCCCTAACACTGAAGCTTTCTTT. It specifies CASSQVGGPNTEAFF.

The genes are TRBV10-1 and TRBJ2-3; D gene uncertain. The CDR3 covers 14 residues. Trimming cost V 0 bases and J 2 bases, with 6 bases left between them. Germline values: CDR1 WNHNN, CDR2 SYGVQD (reference sequence). CDR3 in amino acids: CASSESGFTDTQYF. In DNA form, the CDR3 reads TGCGCCAGCAGTGAGTCAGGGTTCACAGATACGCAGTATTTT.

This clone was counted once. This chain links TRBV10-2 with TRBJ2-1; 11 bases are shared with TRBD2. V dropped 9 bases and J dropped 4; count of bases not matched to a gene: 2. The germline CDR1 and CDR2 sequences are WSHSY and SAAADI. The CDR3 runs 13 residues. The CDR3 sequence is CASIAGGYNEQFF. The CDR3, as DNA: TGCGCCAGTATAGCGGGAGGGTACAATGAGCAGTTCTTC.

The chain couples TRBV6-5 to TRBJ2-5; 9 bases agree with TRBD2. V gave up 7 bases and J gave up 4 bases; unmatched junction bases: 10. The length of the CDR3 is 15 residues. Germline V gives CDR1 MNHEY, CDR2 SVGAGI. This chain's CDR3 is CASTYGGRVGETQYF. The CDR3 bases are TGTGCCAGCACCTACGGCGGGAGGGTAGGAGAGACCCAGTACTTC.

The chain links TRBV19 to TRBJ1-6, with D uncertain. V was cut by 2 bases and J by 7 bases, with 12 bases left in between. This CDR3 region has 15 residues. CDR1 is LNHDA and CDR2 is SQIVND in the germline V gene (reference sequence). The CDR3 is CASSIKRDMNSPLHF. CDR3 coding DNA: TGTGCCAGTAGTATAAAAAGGGATATGAATTCACCCCTCCACTTT. Full variable domain (remainder filled in from reference TRBV19 and TRBJ1-6): DGGITQSPKYLFRKEGQNVTLSCEQNLNHDAMYWYRQDPGQGLRLIYYSQIVNDFQKGDIAEGYSVSREKKESFPLTVTSAQKNPTAFYLCASSIKRDMNSPLHFGNGTRLTVT.

The chain carries TRBV29-1 and TRBJ1-1; no firm D call. The CDR3 has 13 residues. Germline V gene sequence: CDR1 SQVTM, CDR2 ANQGSEA. V lost 6 bases to trimming and J lost 1 base, with 12 bases between them. The CDR3 sequence is CSVPKEGNTEAFF. CDR3 DNA sequence: TGCAGCGTACCGAAGGAGGGGAACACTGAAGCTTTCTTT. Full variable domain (outside the CDR3, taken from reference TRBV29-1 and TRBJ1-1): SAVISQKPSRDICQRGTSLTIQCQVDSQVTMMFWYRQQPGQSLTLIATANQGSEATYESGFVIDKFPISRPNLTFSTLTVSNMSPEDSSIYLCSVPKEGNTEAFFGQGTRLTVV.

The V call is TRBV7-3, the J call TRBJ2-1; D remains unclear. Between the trimmed V and J ends, which lost 5 bases and 2 bases, there was a span of 16 bases. The CDR3 loop spans 16 amino acids. Looked up from germline, CDR1 is SGHTA and CDR2 is FQGTGA. CDR3 nucleotide sequence: TGTGCCAGCAGCCCTCAGTCTGGACCTCCCTACAATGAGCAGTTCTTC. This sequence encodes CASSPQSGPPYNEQFF.

The gene calls are TRBV5-5 and TRBJ1-1, with TRBD1 identical over 12 bases. Germline lookup yields CDR1 SGHKS and CDR2 YYEKEE (reference sequence). The J segment lost 10 bases and the V segment lost 0 bases, leaving 7 bases of the junction unmatched. The CDR3 extends over 15 amino acids. The CDR3: CASSLAPGQGATAFF. The CDR3 DNA reads TGTGCCAGCAGCTTGGCCCCGGGACAGGGGGCTACAGCTTTCTTT. Filled out from reference TRBV5-5 and TRBJ1-1, the complete variable domain reads DAGVTQSPTHLIKTRGQQVTLRCSPISGHKSVSWYQQVLGQGPQFIFQYYEKEERGRGNFPDRFSARQFPNYSSELNVNALLLGDSALYLCASSLAPGQGATAFFGQGTRLTVV.

This clone was counted only a few times. The V call is TRBV6-1, the J call TRBJ1-2; no clear D. This CDR3 spans 12 amino acids. The V end lost 2 bases, the J end lost 8 bases, and 9 bases lay between the germline ends. Germline V gene data show CDR1 as MNHNS and CDR2 as SASEGT. The CDR3 nucleotides are TGTGCCAGCAGTGAAAGGGCTTGGGGCTACACCTTC. It is translated as CASSERAWGYTF.

V and J are TRBV5-1 and TRBJ2-1; 8 bases fit TRBD1. Germline CDR1 SGHRS, CDR2 YFSETQ. V shed 3 bases and J 8 bases; nucleotides not matched to a gene: 13. The CDR3 has 16 residues. Written as DNA, the CDR3 is TGCGCCAGCAGCTCGTCCTGGCAGGGGGCGTATGATGAGCAGTTCTTC. Its protein is CASSSSWQGAYDEQFF.

The chain carries TRBV19 and TRBJ2-2; TRBD1 aligns across 9 bases. The CDR3 is 15 amino acids. Germline trimming cut 6 bases from V and 3 bases from J; bases unmatched to any gene: 5. The germline CDR1 and CDR2 sequences are LNHDA and SQIVND (reference sequence). The DNA for the CDR3 is TGTGCCAGTAGCCTGGGACAGGGTTACACCGGGGAGCTGTTTTTT. It specifies CASSLGQGYTGELFF.